Listed below are T cell receptor beta chains from one sample, sequenced in a study of cytotoxic CD8 clonotypes in ibrutinib-treated CLL. Assay used: immunoSEQ multiplex PCR; TCRdb lists only in-frame clones, some missing. The sample carries about 140,000 clones, 65% to 85% recorded once. Specimen: PBMCs, collected after 36 months of ibrutinib treatment. The receptors were sampled from a human donor with chronic lymphocytic leukemia. Each CDR3 is given with its conserved first and last residue. Fields, in order: clone size, J gene, V gene, D gene, CDR3 DNA, CDR3 protein. D genes are given only for firm matches. Clone sizes are given selectively: once, few, many, or a class where the clone is expanded.

clone size: few; J gene: TRBJ2-7; V gene: TRBV11-2; D gene: TRBD2; CDR3 DNA: TGCGCCAGCAGCCAACGAGCGGGGGGTATGACGAGCGAGCAGTACTTC; CDR3 protein: CASSQRAGGMTSEQYF
clone size: once; J gene: TRBJ2-1; V gene: TRBV4-1; D gene: -; CDR3 DNA: TGCGCCAGCAGCCACCTGAGGAAATTTAAGGGGTACAATGAGCAGTTCTTC; CDR3 protein: CASSHLRKFKGYNEQFF
clone size: -; J gene: TRBJ1-5; V gene: TRBV11-2; D gene: TRBD1; CDR3 DNA: TGTGCCAGCAGCTTAGGGCAGGGGGCTGGTCAGCCCCAGCATTTT; CDR3 protein: CASSLGQGAGQPQHF
clone size: -; J gene: TRBJ2-2; V gene: TRBV9; D gene: -; CDR3 DNA: TGTGCCAGCAGCGGGGGGCTGAACACCGGGGAGCTGTTTTTT; CDR3 protein: CASSGGLNTGELFF
clone size: -; J gene: TRBJ2-1; V gene: TRBV5-1; D gene: -; CDR3 DNA: TGCGCCAGCAGCCCCGATTGGGCGAGCTCCTACAATGAGCAGTTCTTC; CDR3 protein: CASSPDWASSYNEQFF
clone size: -; J gene: TRBJ2-1; V gene: TRBV18; D gene: -; CDR3 DNA: TGTGCCAGCTCACCGCGGGGACAGCCGCAGTTCTTC; CDR3 protein: CASSPRGQPQFF
clone size: -; J gene: TRBJ1-4; V gene: TRBV19; D gene: TRBD1; CDR3 DNA: TGTGCCAGTAGTCGAGACAGGGAGGGAACTAATGAAAAACTGTTTTTT; CDR3 protein: CASSRDREGTNEKLFF
clone size: -; J gene: TRBJ1-1; V gene: TRBV6-5; D gene: -; CDR3 DNA: TGTGCCAGCAGTTACACCGACAGTGAAGCTTTCTTT; CDR3 protein: CASSYTDSEAFF
clone size: once; J gene: TRBJ2-7; V gene: TRBV5-1; D gene: TRBD2; CDR3 DNA: TGCGCCAGCAGCTTGGATGGGCGAGCGGGATTTCACGAGCAGTACTTC; CDR3 protein: CASSLDGRAGFHEQYF
clone size: -; J gene: TRBJ2-3; V gene: TRBV6-6; D gene: TRBD1; CDR3 DNA: TGTGCCAGCAGGGGACAGGGGGGCACAGATACGCAGTATTTT; CDR3 protein: CASRGQGGTDTQYF
clone size: few; J gene: TRBJ1-6; V gene: TRBV30; D gene: -; CDR3 DNA: TGTGCCTGGAAGTTAATGGGGGGCCGGAATAATTCACCCCTCCACTTT; CDR3 protein: CAWKLMGGRNNSPLHF
clone size: -; J gene: TRBJ2-2; V gene: TRBV7-3; D gene: -; CDR3 DNA: TGTGCCAGCAGCTTAGGGAGCACCGGGGAGCTGTTTTTT; CDR3 protein: CASSLGSTGELFF
clone size: few; J gene: TRBJ1-4; V gene: TRBV6-1; D gene: TRBD1; CDR3 DNA: TGTGCCAGCAGTGAAATGCTTGGGACAGGGGATGAAAAACTGTTTTTT; CDR3 protein: CASSEMLGTGDEKLFF
clone size: few; J gene: TRBJ1-2; V gene: TRBV18; D gene: TRBD1; CDR3 DNA: TGTGCCAGCTCAAGACAGGGGGGAAATGGCTACACCTTC; CDR3 protein: CASSRQGGNGYTF
clone size: -; J gene: TRBJ2-1; V gene: TRBV27; D gene: -; CDR3 DNA: TGTGCCAGCAGTTTCGTGGCGGGGCTCTACAATGAGCAGTTCTTC; CDR3 protein: CASSFVAGLYNEQFF
clone size: few; J gene: TRBJ1-5; V gene: TRBV5-5; D gene: TRBD1; CDR3 DNA: TGTGCCAGCAGCGAGTGGGGACAGGGGAGCAATCAGCCCCAGCATTTT; CDR3 protein: CASSEWGQGSNQPQHF
clone size: -; J gene: TRBJ2-1; V gene: TRBV30; D gene: -; CDR3 DNA: TGTGCCTGGAGCGATATCTTCTCCTACAATGAGCAGTTCTTC; CDR3 protein: CAWSDIFSYNEQFF
clone size: -; J gene: TRBJ1-6; V gene: TRBV6-6; D gene: -; CDR3 DNA: TGTGCCAGCAGATCCGGGACACTTAATTCACCCCTCCACTTT; CDR3 protein: CASRSGTLNSPLHF
clone size: -; J gene: TRBJ2-5; V gene: TRBV19; D gene: -; CDR3 DNA: TGTGCCAGTAGTAGTCGGGACGGTTGGTACCAAGAGACCCAGTACTTC; CDR3 protein: CASSSRDGWYQETQYF
clone size: -; J gene: TRBJ2-7; V gene: TRBV11-2; D gene: -; CDR3 DNA: TGTGCCAGCAGCTTAGCTCGGGCTTCCTACGAGCAGTACTTC; CDR3 protein: CASSLARASYEQYF
clone size: -; J gene: TRBJ1-1; V gene: TRBV6-5; D gene: -; CDR3 DNA: TGTGCCAGCAGTCACCTCCAGGGGAACACTGAAGCTTTCTTT; CDR3 protein: CASSHLQGNTEAFF
clone size: -; J gene: TRBJ1-3; V gene: TRBV29-1; D gene: -; CDR3 DNA: TGCAGCGCCCAGCATGGCGGGGGCAGAAACACCATATATTTT; CDR3 protein: CSAQHGGGRNTIYF
clone size: -; J gene: TRBJ1-5; V gene: TRBV4-1; D gene: -; CDR3 DNA: TGCGCCAGCAGCCAAGAAAACGGGGATCAGCCCCAGCATTTT; CDR3 protein: CASSQENGDQPQHF
clone size: -; J gene: TRBJ2-1; V gene: TRBV5-6; D gene: -; CDR3 DNA: TGTGCCAGCAGCCCGGGAGACAATGAGCAGTTCTTC; CDR3 protein: CASSPGDNEQFF
clone size: many; J gene: TRBJ2-1; V gene: TRBV2; D gene: TRBD1; CDR3 DNA: TGTGCCAACAACCGGGACAGAGCCTACAATGAGCAGTTCTTC; CDR3 protein: CANNRDRAYNEQFF
clone size: few; J gene: TRBJ2-1; V gene: TRBV19; D gene: TRBD1; CDR3 DNA: TGTGCCAGTAGTATAGGTCAGGGGGTCTACAATGAGCAGTTCTTC; CDR3 protein: CASSIGQGVYNEQFF
clone size: -; J gene: TRBJ2-5; V gene: TRBV7-2; D gene: -; CDR3 DNA: TGTGCCAGCAGCCGGGGGTTTGGTAGAGAGACCCAGTACTTC; CDR3 protein: CASSRGFGRETQYF
clone size: -; J gene: TRBJ1-2; V gene: TRBV19; D gene: -; CDR3 DNA: TGTGCCAGTAGTATACAGTGGTCTTTCGGGGGTGTCGGTGGCTACACCTTC; CDR3 protein: CASSIQWSFGGVGGYTF
clone size: -; J gene: TRBJ2-5; V gene: TRBV19; D gene: -; CDR3 DNA: TGTGCCAGCCGAGACGGGCGGGCTGGGGTAGAGACCCAGTACTTC; CDR3 protein: CASRDGRAGVETQYF
clone size: few; J gene: TRBJ1-5; V gene: TRBV4-2; D gene: -; CDR3 DNA: TGTGCCAGCAGCCAAGATAACGTGCAGCCCCAGCATTTT; CDR3 protein: CASSQDNVQPQHF
clone size: once; J gene: TRBJ1-4; V gene: TRBV7-9; D gene: -; CDR3 DNA: TGTGCCAGCAGCTTATCTCGGGAGGAGGGTGAAAAACTGTTTTTT; CDR3 protein: CASSLSREEGEKLFF
clone size: -; J gene: TRBJ1-1; V gene: TRBV10-2; D gene: -; CDR3 DNA: TGCGCCAGCAGCAATGACCCATACTATATGAACACTGAAGCTTTCTTT; CDR3 protein: CASSNDPYYMNTEAFF
clone size: -; J gene: TRBJ2-3; V gene: TRBV7-8; D gene: TRBD2; CDR3 DNA: TGTGCCAGCAGAAGAGGACTAGCCATTGTCCCAGATACGCAGTATTTT; CDR3 protein: CASRRGLAIVPDTQYF
clone size: -; J gene: TRBJ1-5; V gene: TRBV7-9; D gene: -; CDR3 DNA: TGTGCCAGCAGCTCCCCGGGGGCCCCTAATCAGCCCCAGCATTTT; CDR3 protein: CASSSPGAPNQPQHF
clone size: -; J gene: TRBJ1-5; V gene: TRBV15; D gene: TRBD1; CDR3 DNA: TGTGCCACCAGCCCTTGGACAGGAGGGGATCAGCCCCAGCATTTT; CDR3 protein: CATSPWTGGDQPQHF
clone size: -; J gene: TRBJ1-1; V gene: TRBV7-2; D gene: -; CDR3 DNA: TGTGCCAGCAGTAGACTCGTGAACACTGAAGCTTTCTTT; CDR3 protein: CASSRLVNTEAFF
clone size: -; J gene: TRBJ1-1; V gene: TRBV28; D gene: -; CDR3 DNA: TGTGCCAGCAGTTTACTGACACAAAAGGCTGAAGCTTTCTTT; CDR3 protein: CASSLLTQKAEAFF
clone size: -; J gene: TRBJ2-7; V gene: TRBV5-1; D gene: -; CDR3 DNA: TGCGCCAGCAGCGCCCTTCCGGGACTGATCTCAGAGACCTACGAGCAGTACTTC; CDR3 protein: CASSALPGLISETYEQYF
clone size: -; J gene: TRBJ1-2; V gene: TRBV28; D gene: -; CDR3 DNA: TGTGCCAGCAGCCTCTTCGGGCTCTTCTATGGCTACACCTTC; CDR3 protein: CASSLFGLFYGYTF
clone size: -; J gene: TRBJ1-2; V gene: TRBV6-6; D gene: -; CDR3 DNA: TGTGCCAGCAGTGGAAGGGGGGGTAAGGGTGGCTACACCTTC; CDR3 protein: CASSGRGGKGGYTF